The clone carrying this TCR beta chain is a singleton in its sample. This study enrolled people aged about 18 to 95 from about two dozen US geographic areas. Cohort allocation depended upon clinical history that participants reported. This entry belongs to a study of blood T cell repertoires in COVID-19. Across the whole study: Acute-phase and convalescent COVID-19 samples originated in the United States, Italy and Spain.

Original analysis: Reference gene primer amplification gave estimated nucleated cell counts. Clones were read by immunoSEQ multiplex PCR, and TCRdb kept only the in-frame ones, dropping some. The DNA gave D and trimming, while V, J and clone size come from that table. The sample has around 450,000 clones; about 85% are singletons. V dropped 4 bases and J dropped 6; count of bases not matched to a gene: 8. The CDR3 length is 15 residues. Germline V CDR1 and CDR2: LGHDT, YNNKEL (reference sequence). Sequenced sample: PBMCs or T cells enriched from blood (not recorded which). The sequence came from a woman aged 18 to 35 with acute COVID-19. The rearrangement links TRBV3-1 (or the pseudogene TRBV3-2) to TRBJ2-1; 8 positions match TRBD2. CDR3 DNA: TGTGCCAGCAGCCCCGGTGGAGCGGGAGTCAATGAGCAGTTCTTC. Translation gives CASSPGGAGVNEQFF.